Listed here are 29 T cell receptor beta chains from one sample, sequenced in a study of CD8 T cells in ankylosing spondylitis. TCRdb analysed the 5' RACE reads with MiXCR anew, one entry per CDR3 protein. This sample has 240,000 or so distinct CDR3 sequences, with around 7.8% found just once. Sequenced input: blood, either unsorted or a sorted T cell fraction (not recorded which). The receptors shown here come from a male donor with ankylosing spondylitis or in good health (not recorded which).

This clonotype was seen many times. V usage is TRBV7-2 and J usage is TRBJ2-1, with 8 bases identical to TRBD2. The CDR3 consists of 15 residues. V lost 5 bases and J lost 5; bases outside the gene matches: 8. Germline CDR1 SGHTA, CDR2 FQGNSA. DNA for the CDR3: TGTGCCAGCAGCCCCCTAGCGGGTTATAACAATGAGCAGTTCTTC. Translated: CASSPLAGYNNEQFF. The full variable domain, completed using reference TRBV7-2 and TRBJ2-1, is GAGVSQSPSNKVTEKGKDVELRCDPISGHTALYWYRQSLGQGLEFLIYFQGNSAPDKSGLPSDRFSAERTGGSVSTLTIQRTQQEDSAVYLCASSPLAGYNNEQFFGPGTRLTVL.

This clonotype was detected many times. This chain uses TRBV7-6 with TRBJ2-2, with TRBD2 identical over 12 bases. This CDR3 is built from 15 residues. CDR1 and CDR2 (germline): SGHVS, FNYEAQ. The trim removed 4 bases at V and 5 bases at J, leaving 2 bases unmatched. CDR3 nucleotide sequence: TGTGCCAGCAGCTCCGGACTAGCGGGGACCGGGGAGCTGTTTTTT. Translating gives CASSSGLAGTGELFF.

This clonotype occurred many times. The chain uses TRBV29-1 and TRBJ1-1, with D maybe TRBD1 (5 bases). The CDR3 runs to 13 residues. Germline V lookup: CDR1 SQVTM, CDR2 ANQGSEA. V lost 0 bases and J lost 7, with 12 bases in between. CDR3 in amino acids: CSVEERIGVEAFF. Here the CDR3 DNA reads TGCAGCGTTGAAGAAAGAATAGGGGTTGAAGCTTTCTTT.

This clonotype was seen ten or more times. CDR3 nucleotides: TGCGCCAGCAGCCATCCCTTGACCCCACTCCAAGGTACAGATACGCAGTATTTT. Translating it yields CASSHPLTPLQGTDTQYF. V is TRBV4-3 and J is TRBJ2-3; no clear D gene. Trimming pared 3 bases from V and 3 bases from J, leaving 22 bases between. Germline V gene data show CDR1 as LGHNA and CDR2 as YSLEER. The CDR3 runs 18 residues.

This clonotype was recorded at least ten times. The chain uses TRBV7-2 and TRBJ2-5; TRBD2 agrees at 9 bases. The germline CDR1 and CDR2 sequences are SGHTA and FQGNSA. The CDR3 consists of 17 residues. V shed 8 bases, J shed 4 bases, and the junction held 17 bases outside the gene matches. CDR3 nucleotide sequence: TGTGCCAGCTCCCATACCGGGACTAGCAATTACCGAGAGACCCAGTACTTC. Translating gives CASSHTGTSNYRETQYF.

This clonotype was recorded a few times. V is TRBV5-1 and J is TRBJ2-1; 11 bases line up with TRBD2. Germline assignment: CDR1 SGHRS and CDR2 YFSETQ. After removal of 3 bases from V and 0 bases from J, the junction contained 5 bases not matched to a gene. The length of the CDR3 is 17 residues. The CDR3 sequence is CASSSLLAGGSYNEQFF. The CDR3 DNA reads TGCGCCAGCAGCTCTCTTCTAGCGGGGGGCTCCTACAATGAGCAGTTCTTC. Drawing the rest from reference TRBV5-1 and TRBJ2-1, the complete variable domain is KAGVTQTPRYLIKTRGQQVTLSCSPISGHRSVSWYQQTPGQGLQFLFEYFSETQRNKGNFPGRFSGRQFSNSRSEMNVSTLELGDSALYLCASSSLLAGGSYNEQFFGPGTRLTVL.

Only a few counts were recorded for this clonotype. The V and J genes are TRBV5-6 and TRBJ2-1; 12 positions match TRBD1. The J segment lost 6 bases and the V segment lost 5 bases, leaving 6 bases of the junction unmatched. The V gene's germline CDR1 is SGHDT and CDR2 YYEEEE. The CDR3 is 15 amino acids. CDR3 sequence (DNA): TGTGCCAGCAGATGGGGACAGGGGGCCTCCAATGAGCAGTTCTTC. Translating it yields CASRWGQGASNEQFF. The entire variable domain, with the rest obtained from reference TRBV5-6 and TRBJ2-1, is as follows: DAGVTQSPTHLIKTRGQQVTLRCSPKSGHDTVSWYQQALGQGPQFIFQYYEEEERQRGNFPDRFSGHQFPNYSSELNVNALLLGDSALYLCASRWGQGASNEQFFGPGTRLTVL.

This clonotype was observed many times. The rearrangement uses TRBV5-6 and TRBJ1-2, with D unclear. CDR1 and CDR2 from the germline V gene are SGHDT and YYEEEE. V was cut by 3 bases and J by 6 bases, with 9 bases left in between. This CDR3 has 12 amino acids. For the CDR3, the DNA is TGTGCCAGCAGCTCCTCCGGGGATGGCTACACCTTC. This sequence encodes CASSSSGDGYTF.

This clonotype was counted at least ten times. This rearrangement joins TRBV3-1 to TRBJ1-2; 10 bases agree with TRBD1. CDR1 is LGHDT and CDR2 is YNNKEL in the germline V gene (reference sequence). The ends lost 6 bases at V and 8 bases at J; junction bases unmatched: 6. This CDR3 is built from 13 residues. In nucleotides, the CDR3 is TGTGCCAGCAGTCGACAGGGGGCACGGGGCTACACCTTC. This sequence encodes CASSRQGARGYTF. The full variable domain, completed using reference TRBV3-1 and TRBJ1-2, is DTAVSQTPKYLVTQMGNDKSIKCEQNLGHDTMYWYKQDSKKFLKIMFSYNNKELIINETVPNRFSPKSPDKAHLNLHINSLELGDSAVYFCASSRQGARGYTFGSGTRLTVV.

This clonotype was observed at least ten times. The V gene is TRBV7-2, the J gene TRBJ2-7; the match to TRBD2 covers 8 bases. There are 15 residues in the CDR3. Germline V gene data show CDR1 as SGHTA and CDR2 as FQGNSA. V gave up 1 base and J gave up 2 bases; unmatched junction bases: 4. The CDR3 region has the DNA TGTGCCAGCAGCTTAGAGAGCGGGGGCCCCTACGAGCAGTACTTC. Its translation is CASSLESGGPYEQYF.

V gene TRBV20-1 combines with J gene TRBJ2-1; 8 nucleotides line up with TRBD2. The CDR3 totals 15 residues. V trimming: 0 bases; J trimming: 8 bases; junction bases outside the gene matches: 9. Germline V lookup: CDR1 DFQATT, CDR2 SNEGSKA (reference sequence). In nucleotides, the CDR3 is TGCAGTGCTAGAGATGGTCTAGCGGGTGGTGATGAGCAGTTCTTC. Amino acid sequence: CSARDGLAGGDEQFF.

Ten or more counts support this clonotype. The rearrangement links TRBV20-1 to TRBJ2-3, with 12 bases lining up with TRBD2. V shed 6 bases and J 6 bases; nucleotides not matched to a gene: 7. Germline-derived CDR1 and CDR2 are DFQATT and SNEGSKA (reference sequence). There are 14 residues in the CDR3. Here the CDR3 reads CSARPGTSGDTQYF. The CDR3 nucleotides are TGCAGTGCCCGCCCTGGGACTAGCGGGGATACGCAGTATTTT.

For this clonotype: This may come from a read error, since a much larger clone is one base off. This CDR3 is CASSLGAQGCTDTQYF. CDR3 nucleotide sequence: TGTGCCAGCAGTTTAGGGGCACAGGGGTGTACAGATACGCAGTATTTT. The chain employs TRBV12-3 or TRBV12-4 and TRBJ2-3, with 7 bases fitting TRBD1. With 1 base clipped from V and 3 bases from J, the junction kept 7 bases outside the gene matches. This CDR3 is built from 16 residues.

Comments on this clonotype: One end of the junction fails to match germline, which may point to a read error. The rearrangement uses TRBV7-2 and TRBJ2-3, with 8 bases matching TRBD2. The germline V gene encodes CDR1 SGHTA and CDR2 FQGNSA. This CDR3 is built from 15 residues. CDR3 bases: TGTGCCCGCAGCTTCTTTGCGGGGGGAAGTGATACGCAGTATTTT. It yields the protein CARSFFAGGSDTQYF.

This clonotype was seen ten or more times. The chain has TRBV7-1 and TRBJ2-1; 13 nucleotides agree with TRBD2. TRBV7-1 is designated an ORF whose function remains uncertain. The CDR3 extends over 23 amino acids. Germline trimming cut 0 bases from V and 5 bases from J; bases unmatched to any gene: 22. The CDR3 is CASSSALSSTSGGPPRIDNEQFF. The CDR3 nucleotides read TGTGCCAGCAGCTCAGCACTATCCTCGACTAGCGGGGGGCCCCCCCGGATTGACAATGAGCAGTTCTTC.

The chain is built from TRBV7-2 and TRBJ2-7; D may be TRBD2 (7 bases). Germline V gene lookup returns CDR1 SGHTA and CDR2 FQGNSA. Trimming cost V 6 bases and J 2 bases, with 14 bases left between them. The CDR3 runs 14 residues. The CDR3 region is CASRGGGIPYEQYF. Written as DNA, the CDR3 is TGTGCCAGCAGAGGGGGGGGGATTCCCTACGAGCAGTACTTC.

The V call is TRBV12-3 or TRBV12-4, the J call TRBJ2-7; 7 bases match TRBD1. The J segment lost 5 bases and the V segment lost 7 bases, leaving 11 bases of the junction unmatched. CDR3 length: 14 residues. The CDR3: CASTLTGSFHEQYF. CDR3 coding DNA: TGTGCCAGCACCCTGACAGGGTCGTTCCACGAGCAGTACTTC.

The chain joins TRBV30 to TRBJ2-2; the match to TRBD2 covers 11 bases. CDR3 length: 16 amino acids. The junction had 7 bases not matched to a gene; V was cut back by 1 base and J by 6 bases. From germline, CDR1 is GTSNPN and CDR2 SVGIG (reference sequence). The CDR3 sequence: CAWSETSGRSAGELFF. DNA of the CDR3: TGTGCCTGGAGTGAAACTAGCGGGAGATCGGCCGGGGAGCTGTTTTTT.

This clonotype was observed at least ten times. The V call is TRBV27, the J call TRBJ2-3; no reliable D call. Germline-derived CDR1 and CDR2 are MNHEY and SMNVEV (reference sequence). Trimming left V 2 bases short and J 2 bases short, with 20 bases between. This CDR3 spans 18 amino acids. CDR3 protein: CASSLLYLDGPHTDTQYF. As DNA, the CDR3 is TGTGCCAGCAGTTTACTCTACCTGGACGGGCCGCACACAGATACGCAGTATTTT.

This clonotype appeared many times. V is TRBV20-1 and J is TRBJ2-3; D gene ambiguous. Trimming removed 3 bases from V and 5 bases from J, with 6 bases in between. Looked up from germline, CDR1 is DFQATT and CDR2 is SNEGSKA (reference sequence). The CDR3 extends over 11 amino acids. The CDR3 is CSARSGDTQYF. The CDR3 DNA reads as TGCAGTGCTAGGTCGGGAGATACGCAGTATTTT.

The chain links TRBV5-1 to TRBJ2-1; 8 bases are a match to TRBD2. Trimming removed 4 bases from V and 7 bases from J; junction bases left unmatched: 22. Germline CDR1 SGHRS, CDR2 YFSETQ. This CDR3 is built from 19 residues. CDR3 sequence reads: CASSGIVPGPREEGNEQFF. As DNA, the CDR3 is TGCGCCAGCAGCGGAATCGTACCGGGACCGCGGGAGGAGGGGAATGAGCAGTTCTTC.

This clonotype has at least ten counts. Here the CDR3 reads CSVETGSNEKLFF. CDR3 nucleotides: TGCAGCGTTGAGACAGGGAGTAATGAAAAACTGTTTTTT. The rearrangement uses TRBV29-1 and TRBJ1-4; 7 bases align to TRBD1. The V and J ends lost 3 bases and 4 bases, in that order; junction bases with no gene match: 2. The CDR3 has 13 amino acids. Germline-derived CDR1 and CDR2 are SQVTM and ANQGSEA.

This clonotype was counted many times. J is TRBJ2-1 and V is TRBV9, with 8 nucleotides matching TRBD1. The CDR3 is 16 amino acids. CDR1 is SGDLS and CDR2 is YYNGEE in the germline V gene. J was trimmed by 4 bases and V by 1 base; bases with no gene match: 7. The CDR3 DNA is TGTGCCAGCAGCGTAAATGGACAGGGATTTTACAATGAGCAGTTCTTC. Amino acids: CASSVNGQGFYNEQFF. Drawing the rest from reference TRBV9 and TRBJ2-1, the complete variable domain is DSGVTQTPKHLITATGQRVTLRCSPRSGDLSVYWYQQSLDQGLQFLIQYYNGEERAKGNILERFSAQQFPDLHSELNLSSLELGDSALYFCASSVNGQGFYNEQFFGPGTRLTVL.

J is TRBJ2-1 and V is TRBV6-2 or TRBV6-3; 10 nucleotides align to TRBD2. The junction had 3 bases not matched to a gene; V was cut back by 4 bases and J by 6 bases. This CDR3 has 14 amino acids. Germline V lookup: CDR1 MNHEY, CDR2 SVGEGT. This CDR3 is CASSWTSGSNEQFF. DNA for the CDR3: TGTGCCAGCAGTTGGACTAGCGGTTCCAATGAGCAGTTCTTC.

This clonotype was picked up many times. The chain carries TRBV24-1 and TRBJ2-2; 8 nucleotides agree with TRBD1. The CDR3 length is 16 residues. J lost 4 bases, V lost 1 base, and 4 bases had no gene match. Looked up from germline, CDR1 is KGHDR and CDR2 is SFDVKD. CDR3 residues: CATSDFRTGTTGELFF. CDR3 DNA: TGTGCCACCAGTGATTTTCGGACAGGGACCACCGGGGAGCTGTTTTTT.

V and J are TRBV12-3 or TRBV12-4 and TRBJ1-5; a weak D match, TRBD1 (5 bases). CDR3 length: 16 residues. V dropped 7 bases and J dropped 2 bases, with 18 bases sitting between them. DNA for the CDR3: TGTGCCAGCACCTTTGGACACGGTAAAGGCAATCAGCCCCAGCATTTT. Its translation: CASTFGHGKGNQPQHF.

In this sample, this clonotype turned up many times. V gene TRBV7-3 combines with J gene TRBJ2-6, with D unresolved. Looked up from germline, CDR1 is SGHTA and CDR2 is FQGTGA. The CDR3 has 16 residues. V shed 5 bases and J shed 4 bases, with 15 bases lying between them. CDR3 coding DNA: TGTGCCAGCAGCCCGATTCCCGACTGGGGGGCCAACGTCCTGACTTTC. This encodes CASSPIPDWGANVLTF. Full variable domain (rest looked up from reference TRBV7-3 and TRBJ2-6): GAGVSQTPSNKVTEKGKYVELRCDPISGHTALYWYRQSLGQGPEFLIYFQGTGAADDSGLPNDRFFAVRPEGSVSTLKIQRTERGDSAVYLCASSPIPDWGANVLTFGAGSRLTVL.

This clonotype was picked up many times. The V gene is TRBV2, the J gene TRBJ1-6; D is unclear. Germline V gene lookup returns CDR1 SNHLY and CDR2 FYNNEI. The V gene lost 8 bases and the J gene lost 0 bases, with 8 bases spanning the gap. The length of the CDR3 is 14 residues. Here the CDR3 reads CASRLSSYNSPLHF. The CDR3 DNA reads TGTGCCAGCCGCCTGAGCTCCTATAATTCACCCCTCCACTTT.

J is TRBJ2-1 and V is TRBV10-1; 9 positions agree with TRBD1. Trimming took 5 bases from V and 9 from J; bases not matched to a gene: 11. The length of the CDR3 is 15 residues. Germline CDR1 and CDR2: WNHNN and SYGVQD (reference sequence). The CDR3 reads CASSPGTGTKSEQFF. CDR3 nucleotide sequence: TGCGCCAGCAGTCCCGGGACAGGGACAAAGAGTGAGCAGTTCTTC.